The entry below gives a single T cell receptor (beta chain) sequence along with its context. The specificity of this receptor is unknown. These data belong to a study of CXCR3-negative and CXCR3-positive naive CD8 T cells (dated by TCRdb to the late 2010s). Regarding the complete study: In total, approximately 150 million TRB reads were obtained, corresponding to roughly 1.5 +/- 0.3 million reads per library. Data from 11 donors, pooled across two independent experiments, went into the diversity and physicochemical repertoire analyses. Naive subsets from several donors and memory cells from 3 donors were included in the TRBV-TRBJ cluster analysis. Findings and caveats that apply to the study as a whole: Repertoire diversity was comparably high in both naive subsets but much lower in memory CD8+ T cells. Because surface CD5, which has been linked to self-reactivity in mice, was comparable between naive subsets, TCR interaction strength was also inferred from TRB CDR3 physicochemical properties. Because CXCR3 expression was partially decreased after cryopreservation, freshly isolated PBMCs were used for most assays. Naive CXCR3-negative and CXCR3-positive cells from the same donor showed similar TRBV-TRBJ usage, whereas memory cells showed distinct patterns. Compared with CXCR3-negative naive cells, CXCR3-positive naive cells had TRB CDR3s with higher hydrophobicity (lower Kidera factor 4), lower energy, and higher strength and volume indices.

CDR3 length: 13 amino acids, cysteine to phenylalanine. The DNA is unrecorded. For each CD8+ T cell subset, flow sorting was done in triplicate, and roughly 320,000 cells per subset went directly into RLT lysis buffer. To exclude memory contaminants, naive CD8+ T cells were stringently defined as CD45RO-CCR7+CD27+CD95-. Using standard density gradient centrifugation, peripheral blood mononuclear cells were isolated from buffy coats. Naive CXCR3-negative and CXCR3-positive CD8+ T cells were flow-sorted using a FACSAria III. Total RNA was extracted from sorted cells with an RNeasy Mini Kit. Sequencer: NextSeq 550. The Human TCR Profiling Kit (MiLaboratory) was used to prepare UMI-labeled 5' RACE TRB cDNA libraries. cDNA synthesis used the entire amount of extracted RNA, and PCR amplification then used the entire amount of cDNA produced. Libraries were prepared in parallel using an identical number of PCR cycles. For the original study's pipeline: With a requirement of at least two reads per UMI, MIGEC and MiXCR extracted about 52,000 +/- 9,100 unique UMI-labeled TRB cDNA molecules per library. On average, around 40,000 +/- 10,000 functional in-frame TRB CDR3 nucleotide clonotypes lacking stop codons were found per library. After downsampling to 5000 UMI-labeled TRB molecules per sample, diversity metrics, including normalized Shannon-Wiener and Chao1, were computed in VDJtools. Clonotype-size-weighted physicochemical properties of the central five CDR3 residues (interaction energy, strength, volume and Kidera factor 4) were computed in VDJtools. Through TCRdb reprocessing, the reads give one entry per CDR3 protein sequence; DNA is omitted. The V and J calls, along with clone size, are taken from TCRdb and not from the paper's own processing. In this sample's table one finds just under 90,000 distinct CDR3 sequences. In total, the top ten clones hold roughly 0.89% of the sample.

This TCR was sampled from a human donor in good health. Some clones in this sample may be carry-over from other donors' samples. The receptor chain draws on TRBV12-3 or TRBV12-4 and TRBJ1-1; the D call from TCRdb, TRBD1, cannot be confirmed without DNA. Sequenced sample: naive CXCR3+ CD8+ T cells from blood. This specimen's cell subset or site label, interpreted: CD45RO-CCR7+CD27+CD95- naive CD8+ T cells expressing CXCR3 (TNR3+). The CDR3 region reads CASRNPENTEAFF.